The 14 T cell receptor beta chains given below trace back to one sample, sequenced in a study of a mutant IDH1 vaccine in newly diagnosed glioma (dated by TCRdb to the early 2020s). Their specific antigens are unknown. Library method: the immunoSEQ multiplex PCR assay. TCRdb provides this immuneACCESS table in a form limited to in-frame rearrangements. Some clones are lacking; in checked studies, under half of them reflect an unresolved V gene, and why the rest are absent is not known. The sample table contains tens of thousands of clones; only one count was recorded for around 84% of them. The ten largest clones take up 6% to 7.5% of the sample. This sample's time point label indicates: week 5, during vaccination. A 20-mer mutant IDH1 peptide at 300 micrograms in Montanide made up each vaccine dose, which was injected subcutaneously together with topical imiquimod. The specimen was PBMCs, collected from a glioma patient whose treatment included an IDH1 peptide vaccine. The receptors were gathered from a woman aged 45-60 years with glioma.

The chain joins TRBV18 to TRBJ1-5, with no clear D. This CDR3 contains 15 residues. The germline gives CDR1 KGHSH, CDR2 LQKENI. Trimming took off 0 bases at V and 0 bases at J, with 6 bases between the two ends. DNA of the CDR3: TGTGCCAGCTCACCACCAGGGTATAGCAATCAGCCCCAGCATTTT. This codes for CASSPPGYSNQPQHF.

This chain's CDR3 is CSALGQGADQPQHF. Here the CDR3 DNA reads TGCAGCGCCCTCGGACAGGGGGCTGACCAGCCCCAGCATTTT. This chain joins TRBV29-1 and TRBJ1-5, with TRBD1 matching 11 bases. CDR3 length equals 14 residues. Unmatched junction bases numbered 9, after V lost 7 bases and J lost 7 bases. CDR1 is SQVTM, CDR2 ANQGSEA, per germline.

This clone has just one count. The chain is built from TRBV25-1 and TRBJ1-2; possibly TRBD1 for D (5 bases). V lost 4 bases, J lost 8 bases, and 17 bases lay in between. This CDR3 region has 14 residues. Germline CDR1 reads MGHDK; CDR2 reads SYGVNS. The CDR3 sequence: CASSGTKDINGYTF. In DNA form, the CDR3 reads TGTGCCAGCAGTGGAACCAAGGACATTAACGGCTACACCTTC.

This chain uses TRBV2 with TRBJ1-5, with D hard to call. The V end was cut by 4 bases, the J end by 1 base, with 8 bases between. This CDR3 region has 14 residues. Germline V gene sequence: CDR1 SNHLY, CDR2 FYNNEI. This CDR3 is CASSGPLSNQPQHF. CDR3 nucleotides: TGTGCCAGCAGTGGTCCGCTGAGCAATCAGCCCCAGCATTTT.

V usage is TRBV5-4 and J usage is TRBJ2-2, with D perhaps matching TRBD1 (5 bases). The CDR3 has 16 amino acids. Per the germline V gene, CDR1 is SGHNT and CDR2 is YYREEE (reference sequence). V shed 0 bases and J shed 2 bases, with 11 bases lying between them. DNA of the CDR3: TGTGCCAGCAGCTTGGAGGCCAGGGTTAACACCGGGGAGCTGTTTTTT. Translation: CASSLEARVNTGELFF.

The gene calls are TRBV11-2 and TRBJ2-3; the D gene is possibly TRBD2 (5 bases). The CDR3 runs to 13 residues. Germline assignment: CDR1 SGHAT and CDR2 FQNNGV. V was shortened by 6 bases and J by 5 bases, with 12 bases between the two germline ends. CDR3 sequence: CASSYVSGDTQYF. As DNA, the CDR3 is TGTGCCAGCAGTTATGTCAGCGGAGATACGCAGTATTTT.

This rearrangement joins TRBV7-9 to TRBJ1-1; D possibly corresponds to TRBD1 (5 bases). Per germline, CDR1 SEHNR and CDR2 FQNEAQ (reference sequence). Trimming shortened V by 8 bases and J by 1 base, and 11 bases separated the two germline ends. The CDR3 loop spans 13 amino acids. CDR3 bases: TGTGCCAGCCAGGGACGAAGGAACACTGAAGCTTTCTTT. It yields the protein CASQGRRNTEAFF.

The J gene is TRBJ1-2, the V gene TRBV10-1; 8 positions agree with TRBD1. The germline V gene has CDR1 WNHNN and CDR2 SYGVQD (reference sequence). The CDR3 spans 14 residues. V lost 7 bases to trimming and J lost 1 base; unmatched junction nucleotides: 5. The CDR3, as DNA: TGCGCCAGCATCCCGGACAGGGATAACTATGGCTACACCTTC. Amino acid sequence: CASIPDRDNYGYTF.

This chain joins TRBV10-3 and TRBJ1-1, with D possibly matching TRBD1 (5 bases). Germline CDR1 reads ENHRY; CDR2 reads SYGVKD. The CDR3 is made up of 16 amino acids. Trimming shortened V by 7 bases and J by 0 bases, and 18 bases separated the two germline ends. The CDR3 loop reads CAIKSVYEDMNTEAFF. CDR3 coding DNA: TGTGCCATCAAGTCAGTGTACGAGGACATGAACACTGAAGCTTTCTTT.

The chain recombines TRBV4-2 with TRBJ1-1; the match to TRBD1 covers 10 bases. The CDR3 covers 15 residues. Germline trimming cut 5 bases from V and 0 bases from J; bases unmatched to any gene: 3. Germline CDR1 is LGHNA and CDR2 is YNFKEQ. The CDR3 region is CASSEDRGLNTEAFF. The CDR3 coding sequence is TGTGCCAGCAGCGAGGACAGGGGGTTGAACACTGAAGCTTTCTTT.

This chain joins TRBV10-3 and TRBJ1-5, with 8 bases identical to TRBD1. Germline-derived CDR1 and CDR2 are ENHRY and SYGVKD. The CDR3 is 14 residues long. Trimming took 3 bases from V and 6 from J; bases not matched to a gene: 4. CDR3 protein: CAISDRGRSQPQHF. CDR3 bases: TGTGCCATCAGTGACAGGGGGCGAAGTCAGCCCCAGCATTTT.

The count of this clone is one. The chain has TRBV12-5 and TRBJ1-2; perhaps TRBD1 as D (5 bases). V dropped 9 bases and J dropped 4 bases, with 9 bases sitting between them. CDR3 size: 11 residues. Germline lookup yields CDR1 LGHNT and CDR2 FRNRAP. The CDR3 DNA reads as TGTGCTAGCGGGGGGTCCTATGGCTACACCTTC. It translates to CASGGSYGYTF.

The rearrangement uses TRBV6-7 and TRBJ2-1; TRBD2 is a possible D gene (6 bases). TRBV6-7 is reported as an ORF; its role is uncertain. This CDR3 has 16 amino acids. Deletions cut 0 bases from V and 0 bases from J, with 9 bases between. The CDR3 coding sequence is TGTGCCAGCAGTTACTCGCGGGGCACCTCCTACAATGAGCAGTTCTTC. This sequence encodes CASSYSRGTSYNEQFF.

The chain is built from TRBV25-1 and TRBJ1-6; no definite D call. The CDR3 has 14 amino acids. The V end lost 3 bases, the J end lost 9 bases, and 12 bases lay between the germline ends. The germline V gene has CDR1 MGHDK and CDR2 SYGVNS. CDR3 DNA sequence: TGTGCCAGCAGTGAGCCGGACCCCAGTTCACCCCTCCACTTT. It is translated as CASSEPDPSSPLHF.